This T cell receptor beta chain was captured by sequencing in a study of blood T cell repertoires in COVID-19. Across the whole study: Nucleic acid was either cDNA or gDNA, and it came from T cells, B-cell-depleted T cells, or PBMCs.

This CDR3 is 13 amino acids long. Looked up from germline, CDR1 is GTSNPN and CDR2 is SVGIG (reference sequence). V gave up 0 bases and J gave up 4 bases, with 8 bases separating them. This table comes from immunoSEQ multiplex PCR, and its TCRdb copy is limited to in-frame clones, with some not included. Of about 140,000 clones listed, 65% to 90% are singletons. This sequence originates from a man aged 50 to 59 with acute or convalescent COVID-19. The sequenced material came from peripheral blood. V gene TRBV30 combines with J gene TRBJ2-3; no clear D gene. The CDR3 region is CAWSVRSADTQYF. The CDR3 DNA reads TGTGCCTGGAGTGTGAGGAGCGCAGATACGCAGTATTTT.